A single sample gave rise to the 10 T cell receptor beta chains below, sequenced in a study of shared clonotypes between healthy human individuals (dated by TCRdb to 2020 to 2021). CD8 naive samples consisted of CD45RO-negative cells that were positively selected for CCR7, yielding a CD45RA+CCR7+ population without TemRA cells. The library came from the immunoSEQ multiplex PCR assay. The table comes from immuneACCESS by way of TCRdb, which keeps in-frame sequences with V and J called. Part of the clones is missing from these tables; in studies checked, under half for an unresolved V gene and the rest for unknown reasons. This sample comprises over 2,000,000 clones, around 93% of them detected only once. The ten largest clones represent about 1.7% of the sample. Specimen: naive CD8+ T cells from PBMCs. This specimen's cell subset or site label, interpreted: CD45RA+CCR7+. Receptor source: a man younger than 35 in good health. Some clones in this sample may be carry-over from other donors' samples.

This rearrangement joins TRBV7-3 to TRBJ2-3, with a tentative D call TRBD1 (6 bases). The V end lost 6 bases, the J end lost 3 bases, and 13 bases lay between the germline ends. Germline V lookup: CDR1 SGHTA, CDR2 FQGTGA. This CDR3 is built from 14 residues. CDR3 in DNA: TGTGCCAGCAGTTGGGGGCTAGGGACAGATACGCAGTATTTT. Its protein product is CASSWGLGTDTQYF.

CDR3 nucleotides: TGTGCCATCAGTGAGCATGGGGGCGCAAGGGTCGTTGGCAATCAGCCCCAGCATTTT. Encoded protein: CAISEHGGARVVGNQPQHF. The gene calls are TRBV10-3 and TRBJ1-5; TRBD1 is a possible D gene (6 bases). Germline CDR1 reads ENHRY; CDR2 reads SYGVKD. V lost 2 bases and J 2 bases, leaving 22 bases between the germline ends. The CDR3 runs to 19 residues.

The gene calls are TRBV30 and TRBJ2-5; D remains ambiguous. The germline gives CDR1 GTSNPN, CDR2 SVGIG (reference sequence). The V and J ends lost 2 bases and 4 bases respectively, with 8 bases between them. The CDR3 is made up of 12 amino acids. CDR3 region: CAWSPGRETQYF. The CDR3 DNA reads TGTGCCTGGAGTCCAGGACGAGAGACCCAGTACTTC.

V gene TRBV6-5 combines with J gene TRBJ2-2; a possible D gene is TRBD2 (5 bases). The germline gives CDR1 MNHEY, CDR2 SVGAGI. Trimming pared 2 bases from V and 6 bases from J, leaving 10 bases between. The CDR3 is made up of 14 amino acids. The CDR3 nucleotides are TGTGCCAGCAGTTACGTTGAGGGTTCCGGGGAGCTGTTTTTT. Translation: CASSYVEGSGELFF.

J is TRBJ2-1 and V is TRBV4-1, with 12 bases matching TRBD2. Germline loops: CDR1 MGHRA, CDR2 YSYEKL. This CDR3 is 16 amino acids long. The J segment lost 6 bases and the V segment lost 2 bases, leaving 5 bases of the junction unmatched. The CDR3 region is CASSQRTSGMRNEQFF. Written as DNA, the CDR3 is TGCGCCAGCAGCCAACGGACTAGCGGGATGCGCAATGAGCAGTTCTTC.

V usage is TRBV28 and J usage is TRBJ2-7; 9 nucleotides match TRBD1. This CDR3 comprises 16 residues. The J segment lost 0 bases and the V segment lost 3 bases, leaving 6 bases of the junction unmatched. Germline V gene data show CDR1 as MDHEN and CDR2 as SYDVKM. In nucleotides, the CDR3 is TGTGCCAGCAGTTTGAGAGGACAGGGGAGCTCCTACGAGCAGTACTTC. It encodes CASSLRGQGSSYEQYF.

The chain has TRBV7-7 and TRBJ2-6; the D gene is possibly TRBD1 (6 bases). This CDR3 comprises 16 residues. The germline CDR1 and CDR2 sequences are SSHAT and FNYEAQ (reference sequence). Trimming removed 1 base from V and 4 bases from J, with 11 bases in between. DNA of the CDR3: TGTGCCAGCAGCTTAGGTCAGGGGATCGGGGCCAACGTCCTGACTTTC. Its protein is CASSLGQGIGANVLTF.

This clone has more than one count but fewer than ten. This sequence joins TRBV2 and TRBJ1-1, with 9 bases fitting TRBD1. The CDR3 runs 14 residues. The V segment lost 8 bases and the J segment 3 bases; nucleotides outside the gene matches: 7. Per germline, CDR1 SNHLY and CDR2 FYNNEI. This CDR3 reads CASGTGGDDTEAFF. The DNA for the CDR3 is TGTGCCAGCGGCACAGGGGGCGACGACACTGAAGCTTTCTTT. Variable domain in full (rest from reference TRBV2 and TRBJ1-1): EPEVTQTPSHQVTQMGQEVILRCVPISNHLYFYWYRQILGQKVEFLVSFYNNEISEKSEIFDDQFSVERPDGSNFTLKIRSTKLEDSAMYFCASGTGGDDTEAFFGQGTRLTVV.

The V call is TRBV6-6, the J call TRBJ2-1; 10 bases line up with TRBD2. Germline-derived CDR1 and CDR2 are MNHNY and SVGAGI (reference sequence). The J segment lost 12 bases and the V segment lost 2 bases, leaving 10 bases of the junction unmatched. The CDR3 sequence is 15 residues long. The CDR3 bases are TGTGCCAGCAGTTACCTACTAGCGGGATCAGGGGCGCAGTTCTTC. Protein sequence: CASSYLLAGSGAQFF.

The V gene is TRBV27, the J gene TRBJ2-7; D perhaps matches TRBD2 (5 bases). Deletions cut 3 bases from V and 6 bases from J, with 9 bases between. Germline V lookup: CDR1 MNHEY, CDR2 SMNVEV (reference sequence). This CDR3 comprises 12 residues. The DNA of the CDR3 is TGTGCCAGCAGTTTCTACCGGGGCGAGCAGTACTTC. It translates to CASSFYRGEQYF.